One and the same sample provided the 19 T cell receptor beta chains below, sequenced in a study of cytomegalovirus exposure and HLA in healthy donors. 60 Vbeta and 13 Jbeta primers were used in PCR. Profiled with immunoSEQ multiplex PCR; TCRdb holds only in-frame clones, not every one. The sample consists of roughly 190,000 clones, 75% to 85% of them appearing once. Sequenced input: PBMCs. The receptors shown here come from a woman between 45 and 60 years old in good health and CMV-seronegative.

This chain uses TRBV27 with TRBJ1-2; weak D call: TRBD1 (6 bases). With 3 bases removed from V and 4 bases from J, the gap between germline ends came to 9 bases. The CDR3 has 13 amino acids. Looked up from germline, CDR1 is MNHEY and CDR2 is SMNVEV (reference sequence). For the CDR3, the DNA is TGTGCCAGCAGTTTGCAGGGGTCCTATGGCTACACCTTC. This gives the protein CASSLQGSYGYTF.

Worth noting for this clone: A read error may account for a junction end that differs from germline. The chain couples TRBV18 to TRBJ2-5; tentatively, D is TRBD1 (7 bases). CDR1 is KGHSH and CDR2 is LQKENI in the germline V gene. The CDR3 length is 16 residues. CDR3: CASSPQAVQGGETQYF. The CDR3, as DNA: TGTGCCAGTTCACCCCAGGCAGTCCAGGGGGGAGAGACCCAGTACTTC.

This clone was counted between two and nine times. The chain recombines TRBV7-8 with TRBJ2-7; TRBD1 is a possible D gene (6 bases). Germline CDR1 reads SGHVS; CDR2 reads FQNEAQ. The CDR3 loop spans 14 amino acids. V was shortened by 4 bases and J by 6 bases, with 16 bases between the two germline ends. The CDR3 region is CASSSPTRGGEQYF. The CDR3 DNA is TGTGCCAGCAGCTCCCCAACCAGGGGTGGCGAGCAGTACTTC.

The gene calls are TRBV28 and TRBJ1-1; tentatively, D is TRBD1 (5 bases). There are 16 residues in the CDR3. V dropped 6 bases and J dropped 0 bases, with 17 bases sitting between them. Germline CDR1 is MDHEN and CDR2 is SYDVKM. CDR3 loop: CASRKQGAILNTEAFF. The CDR3 region has the DNA TGTGCCAGCAGGAAACAAGGGGCCATTTTGAACACTGAAGCTTTCTTT.

The chain recombines TRBV9 with TRBJ1-1; 9 nucleotides match TRBD1. The CDR3 has 15 amino acids. CDR1 is SGDLS and CDR2 is YYNGEE in the germline V gene. V trimming: 0 bases; J trimming: 4 bases; junction bases outside the gene matches: 4. CDR3 in amino acids: CASSVVRTGATEAFF. In DNA form, the CDR3 reads TGTGCCAGCAGCGTAGTTAGGACAGGGGCCACTGAAGCTTTCTTT.

The chain combines TRBV4-1 with TRBJ2-5; D may be TRBD1 (7 bases). Germline V gene lookup returns CDR1 MGHRA and CDR2 YSYEKL. V lost 0 bases and J lost 1, with 15 bases in between. The CDR3 sequence is 17 residues long. The CDR3 region is CASSQDWQGGSQETQYF. The CDR3 coding sequence is TGCGCCAGCAGCCAAGATTGGCAGGGGGGTTCCCAAGAGACCCAGTACTTC.

V gene TRBV7-2 combines with J gene TRBJ2-6; 7 bases fit TRBD2. CDR1 and CDR2 from the germline V gene are SGHTA and FQGNSA. This CDR3 is built from 15 residues. Unmatched junction bases numbered 5, after V lost 7 bases and J lost 2 bases. The CDR3 DNA reads TGTGCCAGCACCATTCGGGAGGCTGGGGCCAACGTCCTGACTTTC. Translation: CASTIREAGANVLTF.

V and J are TRBV9 and TRBJ2-1; 14 nucleotides align to TRBD2. Germline V CDR1 and CDR2: SGDLS, YYNGEE. V lost 0 bases to trimming and J lost 7 bases; unmatched junction nucleotides: 0. CDR3 size: 15 residues. CDR3 coding DNA: TGTGCCAGCAGCGTAGGGACTAGCGGGAGGAATGAGCAGTTCTTC. Residues: CASSVGTSGRNEQFF.

The V and J genes are TRBV5-1 and TRBJ2-7, with D maybe TRBD1 (6 bases). CDR1 SGHRS and CDR2 YFSETQ come from the germline V gene. The CDR3 runs to 18 residues. V gave up 4 bases and J gave up 3 bases, with 26 bases separating them. The CDR3 region has the DNA TGCGCCAGCAGCAAGCCCCTCGATGGGCCAAAAGGGGGCTACGAGCAGTACTTC. Translating gives CASSKPLDGPKGGYEQYF.

The V and J genes are TRBV6-1 and TRBJ2-1; 11 positions match TRBD2. The CDR3 has 18 amino acids. V trimming: 3 bases; J trimming: 8 bases; junction bases outside the gene matches: 15. Germline lookup yields CDR1 MNHNS and CDR2 SASEGT. The CDR3 sequence is CASSDRELAGVAKDEQFF. DNA for the CDR3: TGTGCCAGCAGTGACCGAGAACTAGCGGGGGTTGCTAAGGATGAGCAGTTCTTC.

The rearrangement links TRBV28 to TRBJ2-5; 7 bases map to TRBD2. This CDR3 contains 14 residues. The V and J ends lost 2 bases and 3 bases, in that order; junction bases with no gene match: 3. Germline CDR1 MDHEN, CDR2 SYDVKM. The CDR3 loop is CASSLMSGEETQYF. For the CDR3, the DNA is TGTGCCAGCAGTTTAATGAGCGGGGAAGAGACCCAGTACTTC.

The CDR3 DNA reads TGTGCCAGCAGTTTAACCAGGGGGGAGACCCAGTACTTC. This gives the protein CASSLTRGETQYF. The chain links TRBV27 to TRBJ2-5; 7 nucleotides align to TRBD1. The CDR3 contains 13 residues. Germline V lookup: CDR1 MNHEY, CDR2 SMNVEV (reference sequence). J was trimmed by 5 bases and V by 2 bases; bases with no gene match: 2.

This chain connects TRBV6-6 to TRBJ2-1; a weak D match, TRBD2 (6 bases). V was trimmed by 8 bases and J by 3 bases, leaving 14 bases between them. The germline gives CDR1 MNHNY, CDR2 SVGAGI (reference sequence). This CDR3 region has 14 residues. The CDR3 spells CASHGGTYYNEQFF. The CDR3, as DNA: TGTGCCAGCCACGGCGGGACTTACTACAATGAGCAGTTCTTC.

The chain uses TRBV9 and TRBJ1-4; TRBD1 matches 9 bases. The CDR3 has 16 amino acids. Germline lookup yields CDR1 SGDLS and CDR2 YYNGEE. Losses at the gene ends were 4 bases for V and 1 base for J; bases not matched to a gene: 5. The CDR3 bases are TGTGCCAGCAGCCCCCTGGACAGGGGAACTAATGAAAAACTGTTTTTT. Amino acids: CASSPLDRGTNEKLFF.

In the case of this clone: A read error may account for a junction end that differs from germline. The DNA for the CDR3 is TGTGCTAGCAGCCCCGCGACTAGCGGGACAGGGGATACGCAGTATTTT. Amino acid sequence: CASSPATSGTGDTQYF. The chain is built from TRBV7-7 and TRBJ2-3; the match to TRBD2 covers 11 bases. This CDR3 has 16 residues. From germline, CDR1 is SSHAT and CDR2 FNYEAQ (reference sequence).

V is TRBV2 and J is TRBJ1-2; 9 bases match TRBD1. CDR1 and CDR2 from the germline V gene are SNHLY and FYNNEI. The CDR3 length is 16 residues. The V segment lost 5 bases and the J segment 0 bases; nucleotides outside the gene matches: 7. The CDR3 protein is CASSIRDRASNYGYTF. CDR3 nucleotides: TGTGCCAGCAGTATCCGGGACAGGGCTTCTAACTATGGCTACACCTTC.

On this clone: The identical CDR3 is also encoded by other nucleotide sequences in the sample. This rearrangement joins TRBV4-3 to TRBJ2-2; perhaps TRBD1 as D (6 bases). V was shortened by 0 bases and J by 4 bases, with 15 bases between the two germline ends. The germline V gene has CDR1 LGHNA and CDR2 YSLEER. CDR3 size: 17 residues. The CDR3 here is CASSQDGQGLGTGELFF. The CDR3 coding sequence is TGCGCCAGCAGCCAAGATGGCCAGGGGCTCGGCACCGGGGAGCTGTTTTTT.

The chain couples TRBV5-8 to TRBJ1-5; 8 bases are shared with TRBD1. From germline, CDR1 is SGHTS and CDR2 YDEGEE. The CDR3 consists of 13 residues. The V gene end was trimmed by 4 bases and the J gene end by 7 bases; junction bases not matched to a gene: 4. CDR3 in DNA: TGTGCCAGCAGCCTAGGGACAGGCCAGCCCCAGCATTTT. Residues: CASSLGTGQPQHF.

The J gene is TRBJ2-5, the V gene TRBV7-9, with 8 nucleotides matching TRBD2. CDR3 length: 17 residues. Germline-derived CDR1 and CDR2 are SEHNR and FQNEAQ (reference sequence). V trimming: 1 base; J trimming: 2 bases; junction bases outside the gene matches: 9. As DNA, the CDR3 is TGTGCCAGCAGCTTAGTGGGGGGCCGACTAGCGCAAGAGACCCAGTACTTC. This sequence encodes CASSLVGGRLAQETQYF.